Listed below are T cell receptor beta chains from one sample, sequenced in a study of blood T cells in healthy people across ages. From the 5' RACE reads, TCRdb called clonotypes with MiXCR, one entry per CDR3 protein. The table lists around 600,000 distinct CDR3 sequences, around 48% of them singletons. Sequencing used blood. These receptors all come from an elderly man in good health. Both conserved end residues are part of each CDR3. The D gene is left open where the match is weak. The listing skips clone size in some rows; elsewhere it reads once, few, many or a size class.

v_gene	abundance	d_gene	j_gene	len	CDR3aa	CDR3nt
TRBV7-2	few	-	TRBJ2-1	15	CASSVAGLGQHPQFF	TGTGCCAGCAGCGTAGCCGGCCTCGGACAGCACCCGCAGTTCTTC
TRBV20-1	-	-	TRBJ1-2	19	CSASSIGTRLADLTGGYTF	TGCAGTGCTAGTTCGATTGGAACTCGACTCGCCGACTTAACGGGGGGCTACACCTTC
TRBV5-5	-	-	TRBJ2-1	16	CASSLGLVGSYNEQFF	TGTGCCAGCAGCTTGGGACTAGTGGGATCCTACAATGAGCAGTTCTTC
TRBV5-1	few	TRBD1	TRBJ2-3	17	CASSLAGTGGNTDTQYF	TGCGCCAGCAGCTTGGCCGGGACAGGGGGCAACACAGATACGCAGTATTTT
TRBV20-1	-	-	TRBJ2-1	14	CSARGADSDNEQFF	TGCAGTGCCCGAGGAGCAGACAGCGACAATGAGCAGTTCTTC
TRBV29-1	-	-	TRBJ2-5	14	CSAQRLGGQETQYF	TGCAGCGCCCAAAGGCTCGGGGGTCAAGAGACCCAGTACTTC
TRBV20-1	-	-	TRBJ2-2	14	CSANRQSNTGELFF	TGCAGTGCAAACAGACAGTCGAACACCGGGGAGCTGTTTTTT
TRBV5-6	-	-	TRBJ1-5	15	CASSLGGSPNQPQHF	TGTGCCAGCAGCTTAGGGGGGAGCCCCAATCAGCCCCAGCATTTT
TRBV6-1	-	-	TRBJ1-5	17	CASSERRTVNSNQPQHF	TGTGCCAGCAGTGAAAGGCGGACGGTAAATAGCAATCAGCCCCAGCATTTT
TRBV7-2	few	TRBD2	TRBJ2-1	16	CASSLESGRYYNEQFF	TGTGCCAGCAGCTTAGAGAGCGGGAGGTACTACAATGAGCAGTTCTTC
TRBV7-2	-	-	TRBJ2-7	12	CATSWRGYEQYF	TGTGCCACGAGCTGGCGGGGCTACGAGCAGTACTTC
TRBV4-1	-	-	TRBJ2-3	14	CASKAGPPTDTQYF	TGCGCCAGCAAGGCGGGGCCCCCCACAGATACGCAGTATTTT
TRBV12-3/TRBV12-4	many	-	TRBJ2-3	18	CASSFPGGPSFSTDTQYF	TGTGCCAGCAGTTTTCCAGGAGGCCCTTCCTTTAGCACAGATACGCAGTATTTT
TRBV7-9	-	TRBD1	TRBJ1-2	15	CASSQFRTGTVGYTF	TGTGCCAGCAGCCAATTTAGGACAGGGACGGTTGGCTACACCTTC
TRBV7-8	few	TRBD2	TRBJ2-3	15	CASSTLAGGTDTQYF	TGTGCCAGCAGCACCCTAGCGGGGGGAACAGATACGCAGTATTTT
TRBV7-2	few	TRBD2	TRBJ2-7	17	CASSLTSSGGSSYEQYF	TGTGCCAGCAGCTTGACCTCTAGCGGGGGGTCCTCCTACGAGCAGTACTTC
TRBV20-1	few	-	TRBJ2-3	14	CSARAGVGTDTQYF	TGCAGTGCTAGAGCGGGAGTGGGCACAGATACGCAGTATTTT
TRBV6-5	-	-	TRBJ1-2	13	CASRTTDQYGYTF	TGTGCCAGCAGAACGACGGACCAATATGGCTACACCTTC
TRBV5-5	-	TRBD2	TRBJ2-3	17	CASSWTSGRASTDTQYF	TGTGCCAGCAGCTGGACTAGCGGGAGGGCTAGCACAGATACGCAGTATTTT
TRBV2	-	TRBD2	TRBJ2-1	15	CASGSAGTSVLEQFF	TGTGCCAGCGGGTCGGCCGGGACTAGCGTTTTAGAGCAGTTCTTC
TRBV6-1	-	-	TRBJ2-5	16	CASSERRFDTKETQYF	TGTGCCAGCAGCGAACGACGCTTCGACACAAAAGAGACCCAGTACTTC
TRBV5-1	few	-	TRBJ1-2	14	CASSTGGQIDGYTF	TGCGCCAGCAGCACTGGCGGACAGATTGATGGCTACACCTTC
TRBV6-2/TRBV6-3	-	TRBD1	TRBJ2-1	13	CSSGDRGNNEQFF	TGTTCCTCGGGGGACAGGGGGAACAATGAGCAGTTCTTC
TRBV6-5	many	TRBD2	TRBJ2-1	15	CASSYLGLGRGEQFF	TGTGCCAGCAGTTACCTCGGTCTTGGGAGGGGTGAGCAGTTCTTC
TRBV20-1	few	-	TRBJ2-3	12	CSARQSTDTQYF	TGCAGTGCCAGACAAAGCACAGATACGCAGTATTTT
TRBV9	-	TRBD2	TRBJ2-1	15	CASSVGLAGGVEQFF	TGTGCCAGCAGCGTAGGACTAGCGGGAGGGGTTGAGCAGTTCTTC
TRBV27	-	-	TRBJ2-7	15	CASSNNHRVPYEQYF	TGTGCCAGCAGTAACAATCACAGGGTTCCCTACGAGCAGTACTTC
TRBV7-2	-	TRBD1	TRBJ1-2	16	CASSQSRTGRNYGYTF	TGTGCCAGCAGCCAAAGCCGGACAGGGAGGAACTATGGCTACACCTTC
TRBV6-5	few	TRBD2	TRBJ2-2	16	CASRPTGGYVIGELFF	TGTGCCAGCAGACCCACCGGGGGGTATGTGATCGGGGAGCTGTTTTTT
TRBV14	-	-	TRBJ1-2	13	CASSLSGEYGYTF	TGTGCCAGCAGCTTAAGCGGGGAGTATGGCTACACCTTC
TRBV7-2	-	TRBD1	TRBJ2-7	14	CASSLQTGAHEQYF	TGTGCCAGCAGCTTACAGACAGGGGCCCACGAGCAGTACTTC
TRBV20-1	few	TRBD2	TRBJ2-1	15	CSARPQLAGNNEQFF	TGCAGTGCTAGACCCCAGCTAGCGGGAAACAATGAGCAGTTCTTC
TRBV5-1	-	-	TRBJ2-5	15	CASSLKGTYNNEQYF	TGCGCCAGCAGCTTGAAGGGGACGTACAACAATGAGCAGTACTTC
TRBV12-3/TRBV12-4	few	TRBD1	TRBJ2-3	14	CASRYGQGRNTQYF	TGTGCCAGCAGATACGGACAGGGTAGGAATACGCAGTATTTT
TRBV6-5	many	TRBD2	TRBJ2-7	18	CASSYRIPGLARPLGQYF	TGTGCCAGCAGTTACCGCATCCCGGGACTAGCGAGGCCCTTGGGGCAGTACTTC
TRBV3-1	few	-	TRBJ2-7	13	CASSFLDATEQYF	TGTGCCAGCAGCTTCCTGGACGCCACCGAGCAGTACTTC
TRBV28	-	TRBD1	TRBJ2-3	14	CASSLWGQGDTQYF	TGTGCCAGCAGTTTATGGGGACAGGGAGATACGCAGTATTTT
TRBV12-3/TRBV12-4	-	-	TRBJ2-1	14	CASSQGKRNNEQFF	TGTGCCAGCAGTCAAGGAAAGCGGAACAATGAGCAGTTCTTC
TRBV20-1	-	-	TRBJ1-1	12	CSARYGVAEAFF	TGCAGTGCACGCTATGGGGTCGCTGAAGCTTTCTTT
TRBV6-2/TRBV6-3	-	TRBD1	TRBJ2-7	14	CASRPGQGLAEQYF	TGTGCCAGCAGACCGGGACAGGGTCTCGCCGAGCAGTACTTC
TRBV12-3/TRBV12-4	-	TRBD1	TRBJ1-5	13	CASSTGEGQPQHF	TGTGCCAGCAGTACAGGGGAGGGGCAGCCCCAGCATTTT
TRBV7-9	-	-	TRBJ1-2	17	CASTLGREGWNYYGDTF	TGTGCCAGCACCCTTGGAAGGGAGGGTTGGAACTACTATGGCGACACCTTC
TRBV7-2	-	-	TRBJ2-6	17	CACSIYRDSSGANVLTF	TGTGCCTGCAGCATTTACAGGGATTCCTCTGGGGCCAACGTCCTGACTTTC
TRBV30	few	TRBD1	TRBJ1-1	15	CAWKSWDRGPGEAFF	TGTGCCTGGAAATCCTGGGACAGGGGGCCCGGTGAAGCTTTCTTT
TRBV9	-	TRBD2	TRBJ2-7	15	CASSPNGGFFGEQYF	TGTGCCAGCAGCCCGAACGGGGGGTTCTTCGGCGAGCAGTACTTC
TRBV4-3	-	-	TRBJ2-5	14	CASSQVVQGKTQYF	TGCGCCAGCAGCCAAGTCGTTCAGGGGAAGACCCAGTACTTC
TRBV6-1	-	-	TRBJ2-7	15	CASREERESSYEQYF	TGTGCCAGCAGAGAAGAAAGGGAGAGCTCCTACGAGCAGTACTTC
TRBV6-5	many	TRBD2	TRBJ2-4	14	CARTSGSGKNIQYF	TGTGCCCGCACTAGCGGGAGTGGCAAAAACATTCAGTACTTC
TRBV3-1	many	-	TRBJ2-5	13	CASSWTPPETQYF	TGTGCCAGCAGCTGGACCCCACCGGAGACCCAGTACTTC
TRBV6-5	-	-	TRBJ1-4	15	CASSYSGGVQEKLFF	TGTGCCAGCAGTTACTCGGGAGGGGTTCAAGAAAAACTGTTTTTT
TRBV29-1	few	-	TRBJ2-3	15	CSVRQRGTSTDTQYF	TGCAGCGTTCGACAACGGGGGACTAGCACAGATACGCAGTATTTT
TRBV10-3	many	TRBD2	TRBJ2-5	13	CAIKAGGQETQYF	TGTGCCATCAAGGCGGGGGGCCAAGAGACCCAGTACTTC
TRBV7-7	-	-	TRBJ2-7	16	CASSLAGREGAYEQYF	TGTGCTAGCAGCTTAGCGGGCCGAGAGGGGGCCTACGAGCAGTACTTC